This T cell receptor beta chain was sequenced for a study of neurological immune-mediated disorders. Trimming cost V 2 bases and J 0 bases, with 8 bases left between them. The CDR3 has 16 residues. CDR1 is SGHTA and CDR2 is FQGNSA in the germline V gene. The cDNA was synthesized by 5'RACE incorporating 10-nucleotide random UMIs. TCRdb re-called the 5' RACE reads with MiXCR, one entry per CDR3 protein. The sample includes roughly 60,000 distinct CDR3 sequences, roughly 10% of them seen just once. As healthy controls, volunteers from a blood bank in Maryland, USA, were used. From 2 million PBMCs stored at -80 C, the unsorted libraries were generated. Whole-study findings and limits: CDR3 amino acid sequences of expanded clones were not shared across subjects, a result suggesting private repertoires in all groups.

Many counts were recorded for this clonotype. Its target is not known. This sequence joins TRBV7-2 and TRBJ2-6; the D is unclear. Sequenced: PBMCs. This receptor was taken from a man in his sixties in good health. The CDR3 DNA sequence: TGTGCCAGCAGCTTAATCGGGTACTCTGGGGCCAACGTCCTGACTTTC. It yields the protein CASSLIGYSGANVLTF. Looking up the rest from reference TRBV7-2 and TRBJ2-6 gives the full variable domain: GAGVSQSPSNKVTEKGKDVELRCDPISGHTALYWYRQSLGQGLEFLIYFQGNSAPDKSGLPSDRFSAERTGGSVSTLTIQRTQQEDSAVYLCASSLIGYSGANVLTFGAGSRLTVL.